This TCR beta chain was sequenced in a study of OX40 agonist ivuxolimab in advanced cancers. For the wider study: Ivuxolimab was an agonistic, fully human IgG2 monoclonal antibody directed against OX40 (CD134), a costimulatory receptor. Patients were allowed to have had prior anti-PD-1, anti-PD-L1 or anti-CTLA-4 therapy, and 40% of the dose-escalation patients had been treated with checkpoint inhibitors. Peripheral TCRbeta sequencing aimed to test whether ivuxolimab altered TCR sequence diversity and caused clonal T-cell expansion. Of the roughly 53 patients in dose escalation, about 20 had hepatocellular carcinoma, about 15 had melanoma, 9 had renal cell carcinoma and 9 had head and neck cancer. Intravenous ivuxolimab was administered to patients every 2 weeks at six dose levels: 0.01, 0.1, 0.3, 1.5, 3 and 10 mg/kg. A male proportion of 70% to 90% and a mean age of 60 years, ranging from roughly 23 to 90, were recorded for the dose-escalation cohort. The paper reports the monotherapy dose-escalation portion (N of about 47 patients) of the phase I ivuxolimab trial. Partial responses occurred in three dose-escalation patients, of whom one had hepatocellular carcinoma and two had cutaneous melanoma.

There are 13 amino acids in the CDR3, from cysteine to phenylalanine inclusive. Just the 39-base CDR3 DNA is kept, in frame starting at base 1. The trim is 6 bases for V and 8 bases for J, with a gap of 13 bases between the germline ends. The germline V gene yields MNHEY for CDR1 and SVGAGI for CDR2. Findings and caveats that apply to the study as a whole: At doses of 0.1 to 3.0 mg/kg, clonal expansion of both CD4+ and CD8+ blood T cells was observed from baseline to week 6. In the 0.1-3.0 mg/kg groups, partial responders were among the patients with the lowest normalized peripheral clonal expansion, particularly in CD8+ T cells. After ivuxolimab, expanded clones were on average more numerous among CD8+ T cells than among CD4+ T cells. Low levels of normalized T-cell clonal expansion were also seen in some nonresponding patients. The antigen specificity of the clonally expanded peripheral T cells was not determined.

Of note for this clone: Its binding antigen is unknown. Base qualities are not recorded, but no much larger clone differs from it by a single base.

Genomic DNA was extracted from sorted cells for sequencing of the TCRbeta CDR3 region. TCRbeta CDR3 regions were sequenced using the immunoSEQ Assay. The table comes from immuneACCESS by way of TCRdb, which keeps in-frame sequences with V and J called. Part of the clones is missing from these tables; in studies checked, under half for an unresolved V gene and the rest for unknown reasons. For this sample the table gives some 19,000 clones, of which approximately 88% were detected only once. Around 50% of the sample goes to the ten largest clones. The trial excluded patients who had a history of autoimmune disease or were on systemic immunosuppression. Peripheral blood for TCR sequencing was collected from all dose cohorts at baseline, on cycle 4 day 1, and on cycle 7 day 1. The samples were drawn from a first-in-human, open-label, multicenter phase I dose-escalation trial of ivuxolimab. The trial enrolled adults with locally advanced or metastatic head and neck squamous cell, hepatocellular, melanoma or renal cell carcinoma. Before TCR sequencing, CD4+ and CD8+ T cells were separately sorted from peripheral blood.

Rearrangement joined TRBV6-5 to TRBJ1-4, with the D gene call left open. This TCR derives from an adult with an advanced solid tumor such as melanoma, head and neck, liver or kidney cancer. The source material was CD4+ or CD8+ T cells sorted from blood, sampled in a trial of the OX40 agonist ivuxolimab. In nucleotide form, the sequence is TGTGCCAGCAGCCCTGGGTTTTTGGAAAAACTGTTTTTT. This gives the protein CASSPGFLEKLFF.